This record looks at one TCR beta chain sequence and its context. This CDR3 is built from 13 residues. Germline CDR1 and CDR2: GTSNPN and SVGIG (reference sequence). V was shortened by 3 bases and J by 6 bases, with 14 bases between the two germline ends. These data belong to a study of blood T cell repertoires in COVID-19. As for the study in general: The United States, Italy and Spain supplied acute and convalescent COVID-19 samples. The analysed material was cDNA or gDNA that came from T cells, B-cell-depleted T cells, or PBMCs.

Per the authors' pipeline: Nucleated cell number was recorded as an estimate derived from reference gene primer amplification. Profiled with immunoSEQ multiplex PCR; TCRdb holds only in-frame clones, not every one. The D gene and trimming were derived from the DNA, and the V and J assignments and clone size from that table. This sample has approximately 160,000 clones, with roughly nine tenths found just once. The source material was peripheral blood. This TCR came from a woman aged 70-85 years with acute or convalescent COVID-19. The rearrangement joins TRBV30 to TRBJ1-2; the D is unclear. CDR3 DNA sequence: TGTGCCTGGAGGACCCGGGATGGGGATGGCTACACCTTC. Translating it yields CAWRTRDGDGYTF.